The clone carrying this T cell receptor (beta chain) was seen many times. Its target is not known. After constant-region reverse-primer amplification, full-length variable regions underwent semi-nested PCR with Nested Universal Primer A. From the 5' RACE reads, TCRdb called clonotypes with MiXCR, one entry per CDR3 protein. The table includes about 57,000 distinct CDR3 sequences, less than 30% detected once. Treg sorting used a CD4+CD25+CD127-/low gate. Findings of the study overall: Whole repertoires were not studied in the larger cohort, only one V-J beta rearrangement.

Sequences were obtained from tumor-infiltrating Tregs sorted from the breast tumor. The TCR comes from a female donor with breast cancer.

The chain's CDR3 is CSVVKPTQTREQYF. CDR3 coding DNA: TGCAGCGTTGTAAAACCCACACAGACGCGAGAGCAGTACTTC. The chain joins TRBV29-1 to TRBJ2-7; D unresolved. V lost 4 bases to trimming and J lost 7 bases, with 20 bases between them. The CDR3 is made up of 14 amino acids. The germline gives CDR1 SQVTM, CDR2 ANQGSEA.